A single sample is the source of the 30 T cell receptor beta chains below, sequenced in a study of blood T cells in healthy people across ages. Next came a second PCR, run for roughly 6 to 11 cycles, which used a sample-barcoded 5' primer along with a J-beta primer mix. In TCRdb, the 5' RACE reads were re-called with MiXCR into one record per CDR3 protein. The sample contains 700,000 to 850,000 distinct CDR3 sequences, around 36% of which appear only once. Sequenced material: blood. These receptor sequences come from a man younger than 35 in good health.

This clonotype was observed once. The chain employs TRBV3-1 and TRBJ2-3, with TRBD1 matching 9 bases. The CDR3 is made up of 18 amino acids. Germline V gives CDR1 LGHDT, CDR2 YNNKEL (reference sequence). With V trimmed by 0 bases and J by 10 bases, 17 bases remained unmatched. For the CDR3, the DNA is TGTGCCAGCAGCCAAGACCATGAAGGGACAGGGAGTATCGATGCGCAGTATTTT. Protein sequence: CASSQDHEGTGSIDAQYF.

The chain is built from TRBV6-1 and TRBJ1-2; unclear D gene. From germline, CDR1 is MNHNS and CDR2 SASEGT. V shed 4 bases and J shed 3 bases, with 6 bases lying between them. The CDR3 covers 12 residues. CDR3 bases: TGTGCCAGCAGTGGACGGTACTATGGCTACACCTTC. Translation: CASSGRYYGYTF.

The V gene is TRBV20-1, the J gene TRBJ2-1, with 7 bases fitting TRBD2. Per the germline V gene, CDR1 is DFQATT and CDR2 is SNEGSKA (reference sequence). The CDR3 sequence is 12 residues long. Here the CDR3 reads CSQLAFSNEQFF. The DNA for the CDR3 is TGCAGCCAACTAGCGTTTAGTAATGAGCAGTTCTTC.

The chain uses TRBV29-1 and TRBJ2-3, with a tentative D call TRBD1 (6 bases). CDR3 length equals 16 residues. With 1 base removed from V and 7 bases from J, the gap between germline ends came to 21 bases. Germline V gene data show CDR1 as SQVTM and CDR2 as ANQGSEA. The CDR3 DNA is TGCAGCGTTGAAGTCCCGGGCAGGGGCATCCCCTATACGCAGTATTTT. Its translation: CSVEVPGRGIPYTQYF.

The chain links TRBV5-5 to TRBJ2-5; 10 nucleotides align to TRBD1. Germline V gives CDR1 SGHKS, CDR2 YYEKEE (reference sequence). This CDR3 has 15 residues. The junction had 5 bases not matched to a gene; V was cut back by 1 base and J by 5 bases. The CDR3, as DNA: TGTGCCAGCAGCTTGAAACCGGGACAGGGGGAGACCCAGTACTTC. Protein: CASSLKPGQGETQYF. The whole variable domain, remainder taken from reference TRBV5-5 and TRBJ2-5, is DAGVTQSPTHLIKTRGQQVTLRCSPISGHKSVSWYQQVLGQGPQFIFQYYEKEERGRGNFPDRFSARQFPNYSSELNVNALLLGDSALYLCASSLKPGQGETQYFGPGTRLLVL.

CDR3 amino acids: CASSQDESSGGTDTQYF. The CDR3, as DNA: TGTGCCAGCAGCCAAGATGAATCTAGCGGGGGGACAGATACGCAGTATTTT. J is TRBJ2-3 and V is TRBV3-1; TRBD2 matches at 11 bases. V dropped 0 bases and J dropped 3; count of bases not matched to a gene: 5. Per germline, CDR1 LGHDT and CDR2 YNNKEL (reference sequence). The CDR3 contains 17 residues.

This chain links TRBV3-1 with TRBJ1-5, with D hard to call. The germline V and J ends were trimmed by 1 base and 0 bases, with 10 bases remaining between them. Germline CDR1 is LGHDT and CDR2 is YNNKEL (reference sequence). The CDR3 is 16 residues long. The chain's CDR3 is CASSQGVPASNQPQHF. CDR3 coding DNA: TGTGCCAGCAGCCAAGGTGTCCCAGCTAGCAATCAGCCCCAGCATTTT.

J is TRBJ2-7 and V is TRBV7-9; unclear D gene. This CDR3 is 15 amino acids long. The germline V and J ends were trimmed by 1 base and 2 bases, with 12 bases remaining between them. CDR1 and CDR2 from the germline V gene are SEHNR and FQNEAQ (reference sequence). For the CDR3, the DNA is TGTGCCAGCAGCTTAGTGAAGGTCCCGGCCTACGAGCAGTACTTC. This encodes CASSLVKVPAYEQYF. The entire variable domain, with the rest obtained from reference TRBV7-9 and TRBJ2-7, is as follows: DTGVSQNPRHKITKRGQNVTFRCDPISEHNRLYWYRQTLGQGPEFLTYFQNEAQLEKSRLLSDRFSAERPKGSFSTLEIQRTEQGDSAMYLCASSLVKVPAYEQYFGPGTRLTVT.

Of note for this clonotype: Its ends do not fully match the called genes, so a read error is possible. This chain joins TRBV14 and TRBJ2-5; TRBD1 matches 7 bases. The CDR3 runs to 17 residues. Germline values: CDR1 SGHDN, CDR2 FVKESK. Written as DNA, the CDR3 is TGTGCCAGCAGCCCTCCGATTGGACAGGCGATAAAAGAGACCCGGTACTTC. As protein: CASSPPIGQAIKETRYF.

This clonotype was seen more than once but under ten times. The chain recombines TRBV6-2 or TRBV6-3 with TRBJ1-4; tentative D call: TRBD1 (5 bases). CDR1 and CDR2 from the germline V gene are MNHEY and SVGEGT. The V end lost 2 bases, the J end lost 7 bases, and 14 bases lay between the germline ends. The CDR3 extends over 15 amino acids. As DNA, the CDR3 is TGTGCCAGCAGTTACGGGCGGGGGATCGGTGAAAAACTGTTTTTT. It encodes CASSYGRGIGEKLFF.

This clonotype was seen a handful of times. This CDR3 is CSAPVGLASDNEQFF. In DNA form, the CDR3 reads TGCAGTGCTCCTGTGGGACTAGCGTCTGACAATGAGCAGTTCTTC. The rearrangement uses TRBV20-1 and TRBJ2-1; 10 positions match TRBD2. Germline values: CDR1 DFQATT, CDR2 SNEGSKA (reference sequence). The CDR3 loop spans 15 amino acids. Trimming removed 5 bases from V and 5 bases from J; junction bases left unmatched: 9.

On this clonotype itself: With a much larger clone just one base away, this may be a read error. The V gene is TRBV9, the J gene TRBJ2-7; 10 nucleotides agree with TRBD2. The CDR3 spans 15 residues. V was pared by 4 bases and J by 7 bases, with 11 bases of the junction left unmatched. CDR1 is SGDLS, CDR2 YYNGEE, per germline. The CDR3 spells CASSPLAGASDEQYF. CDR3 DNA: TGTGCCAGCAGCCCGCTAGCGGGGGCCTCGGATGAGCAGTACTTC.

In its sample, this clonotype was seen many times. The rearrangement joins TRBV20-1 to TRBJ1-2; D remains ambiguous. This CDR3 is 12 amino acids long. The V gene's germline CDR1 is DFQATT and CDR2 SNEGSKA (reference sequence). Trimming took off 7 bases at V and 4 bases at J, with 13 bases between the two ends. CDR3 nucleotide sequence: TGCAGTGGGTGGACTCAGGCCTATGGCTACACCTTC. It encodes CSGWTQAYGYTF.

The genes are TRBV4-1 and TRBJ2-1; TRBD1 matches at 7 bases. The J call may be incorrect, as the DNA end agrees better with TRBJ2-7. The CDR3 length is 16 residues. The germline V gene encodes CDR1 MGHRA and CDR2 YSYEKL. Here the CDR3 DNA reads TGCGCCAGCCACAACTTGGGACAGAGCTCCTACAATGAGCAGTACTTC. Translating it yields CASHNLGQSSYNEQYF.

In this sample, this clonotype turned up many times. The chain employs TRBV7-2 and TRBJ2-1; 7 positions match TRBD1. The V gene end was trimmed by 0 bases and the J gene end by 1 base; junction bases not matched to a gene: 3. This CDR3 spans 16 amino acids. Germline lookup yields CDR1 SGHTA and CDR2 FQGNSA. The CDR3: CASSLAGDSSYNEQFF. In nucleotides, the CDR3 is TGTGCCAGCAGCTTAGCGGGGGACAGTTCCTACAATGAGCAGTTCTTC.

The rearrangement links TRBV29-1 to TRBJ1-2; a weak D match, TRBD1 (5 bases). Trimming stripped 0 bases from V and 2 bases from J, with 13 bases between. Germline V lookup: CDR1 SQVTM, CDR2 ANQGSEA. This CDR3 has 15 residues. The CDR3 spells CSVEDPQGPNYGYTF. The CDR3 bases are TGCAGCGTTGAAGATCCTCAGGGACCGAACTATGGCTACACCTTC.

This chain uses TRBV12-3 or TRBV12-4 with TRBJ1-2; D ambiguous. The CDR3 length is 14 residues. The V and J ends lost 7 bases and 6 bases respectively, with 18 bases between them. CDR3 DNA: TGTGCCAGCACCCAGAACACGGGCCCCCATGGCTACACCTTC. Translation gives CASTQNTGPHGYTF.

This chain joins TRBV7-9 and TRBJ2-1; 10 bases align to TRBD2. The ends lost 1 base at V and 6 bases at J; junction bases unmatched: 6. Germline values: CDR1 SEHNR, CDR2 FQNEAQ (reference sequence). The CDR3 is 16 amino acids. CDR3 sequence: CASSLEGPSGSNEQFF. The CDR3 DNA sequence: TGTGCCAGCAGCTTAGAGGGGCCTAGCGGGAGCAATGAGCAGTTCTTC.

This clonotype was seen more than once but under ten times. The CDR3 region is CASSQRTGTGETQYF. CDR3 coding DNA: TGTGCCAGCAGCCAGAGGACAGGGACGGGAGAGACCCAGTACTTC. J is TRBJ2-5 and V is TRBV14, with 8 bases that match TRBD1. Trimming cost V 3 bases and J 4 bases; bases outside gene matches: 7. This CDR3 comprises 15 residues. Per germline, CDR1 SGHDN and CDR2 FVKESK. Full variable domain (rest looked up from reference TRBV14 and TRBJ2-5): EAGVTQFPSHSVIEKGQTVTLRCDPISGHDNLYWYRRVMGKEIKFLLHFVKESKQDESGMPNNRFLAERTGGTYSTLKVQPAELEDSGVYFCASSQRTGTGETQYFGPGTRLLVL.

This chain joins TRBV3-1 and TRBJ1-1, with a possible D match to TRBD1 (6 bases). CDR1 LGHDT and CDR2 YNNKEL come from the germline V gene (reference sequence). Between the trimmed V and J ends, which lost 3 bases and 0 bases, there was a span of 11 bases. The CDR3 is 15 amino acids. The CDR3 reads CASSQEEGVNTEAFF. The DNA of the CDR3 is TGTGCCAGCAGCCAGGAGGAGGGGGTGAACACTGAAGCTTTCTTT.

This clonotype was seen at least ten times. J is TRBJ2-6 and V is TRBV7-9, with D hard to call. From germline, CDR1 is SEHNR and CDR2 FQNEAQ (reference sequence). The CDR3 is 14 amino acids. V was cut by 8 bases and J by 0 bases, with 8 bases left in between. CDR3: CASLRSSGANVLTF. CDR3 sequence (DNA): TGTGCCAGCCTCAGGAGCTCTGGGGCCAACGTCCTGACTTTC.

The chain is built from TRBV6-5 and TRBJ1-5, with D unresolved. The V end was cut by 8 bases, the J end by 3 bases, with 14 bases between. Germline-derived CDR1 and CDR2 are MNHEY and SVGAGI. The CDR3 runs to 14 residues. The CDR3 DNA reads TGTGCCAGCCGTCGCCGGTACAACAATCAGCCCCAGCATTTT. Translation: CASRRRYNNQPQHF.

This clonotype was observed a handful of times. The gene calls are TRBV20-1 and TRBJ2-1; D tentatively reads TRBD1 or TRBD2 (5 bases each). The DNA end favors TRBJ2-7, so the J call may be wrong. CDR3 size: 17 residues. Germline V gives CDR1 DFQATT, CDR2 SNEGSKA (reference sequence). DNA of the CDR3: TGCAGTGCTAGGGGGCCTAAGGGGAGTGTGGCCTACAATGAGCAGTACTTC. It specifies CSARGPKGSVAYNEQYF.

The gene calls are TRBV14 and TRBJ2-1; 9 bases are a match to TRBD2. The germline gives CDR1 SGHDN, CDR2 FVKESK. Trimming took 4 bases from V and 8 from J; bases not matched to a gene: 9. CDR3 length: 15 amino acids. The CDR3 DNA reads as TGTGCCAGCAGCCCCAAGACTAGCGGAGGCGATGAGCAGTTCTTC. Its translation is CASSPKTSGGDEQFF.

This sequence joins TRBV28 and TRBJ2-3; D possibly matches TRBD1 or TRBD2 (5 bases each). The CDR3 is 16 amino acids. Germline-derived CDR1 and CDR2 are MDHEN and SYDVKM. Trimming pared 0 bases from V and 3 bases from J, leaving 13 bases between. CDR3 bases: TGTGCCAGCAGTTTATGGGGGCTGAGGAGGACAGATACGCAGTATTTT. As protein: CASSLWGLRRTDTQYF.

The genes are TRBV28 and TRBJ1-6; D gene ambiguous. The CDR3 is 17 residues long. Germline CDR1 reads MDHEN; CDR2 reads SYDVKM. Trimming removed 5 bases from V and 0 bases from J, with 14 bases in between. DNA of the CDR3: TGTGCCAGCAGTACCCCAGACGGGAGCTCCTATAATTCACCCCTCCACTTT. It translates to CASSTPDGSSYNSPLHF.

This clonotype has more than one count but fewer than ten. The genes are TRBV4-3 and TRBJ1-1, with D possibly TRBD1 on 5 matching bases. Trimming cost V 0 bases and J 1 base, with 9 bases left between them. The CDR3 length is 15 residues. Germline V gene sequence: CDR1 LGHNA, CDR2 YSLEER. CDR3 bases: TGCGCCAGCAGCCAAGATTGGGGGGAGAACACTGAAGCTTTCTTT. This translates into CASSQDWGENTEAFF.

In its sample, this clonotype was seen a few times. This sequence joins TRBV6-1 and TRBJ2-7; 9 bases are shared with TRBD1. Germline values: CDR1 MNHNS, CDR2 SASEGT. The junction had 2 bases not matched to a gene; V was cut back by 5 bases and J by 0 bases. This CDR3 has 14 residues. The CDR3 sequence is CASSRTGVSYEQYF. The DNA for the CDR3 is TGTGCCAGCAGTCGGACAGGGGTCTCCTACGAGCAGTACTTC.

This sequence joins TRBV9 and TRBJ1-5; D may be TRBD1 (6 bases). CDR1 and CDR2 from the germline V gene are SGDLS and YYNGEE. CDR3 length: 15 residues. The V end lost 0 bases, the J end lost 2 bases, and 9 bases lay between the germline ends. The CDR3 DNA reads TGTGCCAGCAGCGTAGCAGGGGAAGGCAATCAGCCCCAGCATTTT. It translates to CASSVAGEGNQPQHF.

Concerning this clonotype itself: A much larger clone differs from this one at a single base, so this may be a read error. V usage is TRBV12-3 or TRBV12-4 and J usage is TRBJ2-7; D may be TRBD2 (5 bases). The J call may not be correct, given that the DNA end is closer to TRBJ2-5. This CDR3 contains 13 residues. For the CDR3, the DNA is TGTGCCAGCAGTCGAACTAGGGATGGGACCCAGTACTTC. This codes for CASSRTRDGTQYF.